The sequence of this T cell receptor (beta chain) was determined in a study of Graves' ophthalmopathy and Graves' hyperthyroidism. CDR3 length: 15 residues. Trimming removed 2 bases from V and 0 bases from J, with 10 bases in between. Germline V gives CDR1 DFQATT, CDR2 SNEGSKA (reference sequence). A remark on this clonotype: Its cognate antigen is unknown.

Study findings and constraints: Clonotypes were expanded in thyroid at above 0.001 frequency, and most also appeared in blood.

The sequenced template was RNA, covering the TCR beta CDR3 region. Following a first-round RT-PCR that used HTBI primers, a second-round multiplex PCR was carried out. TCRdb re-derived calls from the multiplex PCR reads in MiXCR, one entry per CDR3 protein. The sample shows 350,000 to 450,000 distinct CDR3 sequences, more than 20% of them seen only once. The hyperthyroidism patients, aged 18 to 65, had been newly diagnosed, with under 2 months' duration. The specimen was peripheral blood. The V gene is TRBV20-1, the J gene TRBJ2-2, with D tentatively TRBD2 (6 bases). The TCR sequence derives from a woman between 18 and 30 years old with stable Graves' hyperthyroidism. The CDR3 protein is CSARRAGTNTGELFF. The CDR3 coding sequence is TGCAGTGCTAGACGGGCGGGGACGAACACCGGGGAGCTGTTTTTT.